This entry is about one TCR beta chain. Antigen: not known. Looked up from germline, CDR1 is SGHNT and CDR2 is YYREEE (reference sequence). V shed 6 bases and J shed 3 bases, with 18 bases lying between them. The CDR3 has 15 amino acids. TCRdb keeps only in-frame clones here, not all; method: immunoSEQ multiplex PCR. Of fewer than 25,000 clones in the sample, about four fifths were seen once. This sample was taken from a study of OX40 agonist ivuxolimab in advanced cancers. Whole-study results and caveats: Both blood CD4+ and CD8+ T cells showed clonal growth by week 6 at 0.1 to 3.0 mg/kg.

The chain combines TRBV5-4 with TRBJ1-2; tentatively, D is TRBD1 (5 bases). The sample here was CD4+ or CD8+ T cells sorted from blood, taken in a trial of the OX40 agonist ivuxolimab. This receptor was obtained from an adult with an advanced solid tumor such as melanoma, head and neck, liver or kidney cancer. The CDR3 DNA reads TGTGCCAGCAACGACGGTATGGGGGAACACTATGGCTACACCTTC. It specifies CASNDGMGEHYGYTF.